Listed below are T cell receptor beta chains from one sample, sequenced in a study of blood T cell repertoires in COVID-19. TCRdb keeps only in-frame clones here, not all; method: immunoSEQ multiplex PCR. Found here are about 460,000 clones, less than 90% of them singletons; the top ten hold approximately 8%. The sequencing input was PBMCs or T cells enriched from blood (not recorded which). Receptors originate from a woman aged 55 to 70 who had recovered from COVID-19. Both conserved end residues are part of each CDR3. A D gene is named only where the DNA matches it firmly. Size is stated for part of the rows, as once, few or many counts, or as a class when the clone is expanded.

D,size,J,V,CDR3,DNA
.,once,TRBJ2-3,TRBV3-1/TRBV3-2,CASSPRGRPTDTQYF,TGTGCCAGCAGCCCGAGAGGCCGGCCCACAGATACGCAGTATTTT
.,.,TRBJ2-1,TRBV5-1,CASSLVGAYNEQFF,TGCGCCAGCAGCTTGGTTGGGGCTTACAATGAGCAGTTCTTC
.,.,TRBJ1-5,TRBV5-8,CASSSRGNQPQHF,TGTGCCAGCAGCTCCCGGGGAAATCAGCCCCAGCATTTT
TRBD2,.,TRBJ2-2,TRBV7-9,CASSLGLHTGELFF,TGTGCCAGCAGCTTGGGACTACACACCGGGGAGCTGTTTTTT
TRBD2,.,TRBJ2-1,TRBV7-9,CASSGTAWGGNEQFF,TGTGCCAGCAGCGGGACCGCCTGGGGGGGCAATGAGCAGTTCTTC
TRBD1,.,TRBJ1-5,TRBV12-5,CASGRDRGLDQPQHF,TGTGCTAGTGGTCGGGACAGGGGGCTCGATCAGCCCCAGCATTTT
.,.,TRBJ2-3,TRBV2,CASSRGDTQYF,TGTGCCAGCAGCCGAGGAGATACGCAGTATTTT
.,.,TRBJ1-5,TRBV24-1,CATGQNQPQHF,TGTGCCACTGGACAGAATCAGCCCCAGCATTTT
.,.,TRBJ2-3,TRBV2,CASSRVGGASPGSDTQYF,TGTGCCAGCTCGCGGGTAGGAGGGGCGTCCCCCGGATCAGATACGCAGTATTTT
TRBD1,.,TRBJ2-1,TRBV4-1,CASSQDPGTGYNEQFF,TGCGCCAGCAGCCAAGATCCCGGGACAGGGTACAATGAGCAGTTCTTC
TRBD1,.,TRBJ2-6,TRBV27,CASRDRTGSGANVLTF,TGTGCCAGCAGGGATCGGACAGGCTCTGGGGCCAACGTCCTGACTTTC
TRBD1,.,TRBJ2-2,TRBV6-5,CASNPTGVDTGELFF,TGTGCCAGTAATCCGACAGGGGTGGACACCGGGGAGCTGTTTTTT
.,.,TRBJ1-1,TRBV7-2,CASSLGAVPEAFF,TGTGCCAGCAGCTTAGGTGCAGTACCTGAAGCTTTCTTT
TRBD1,.,TRBJ2-1,TRBV13,CASSPIRDRAYNEQFF,TGTGCCAGCAGCCCCATAAGGGACAGGGCCTACAATGAGCAGTTCTTC
.,.,TRBJ1-5,TRBV24-1,CAPGTEHF,TGTGCCCCTGGTACAGAGCATTTT
TRBD2,.,TRBJ2-3,TRBV7-2,CASSFPRGGRRGDTQYF,TGTGCCAGCAGCTTCCCGCGGGGGGGGAGGCGGGGAGATACGCAGTATTTT
.,once,TRBJ1-5,TRBV21-1,CASSKRTREVENQPQHF,TGTGCCAGCAGCAAAAGAACCCGGGAGGTGGAAAATCAGCCCCAGCATTTT
TRBD2,.,TRBJ2-2,TRBV7-8,CAGETSGVGELFF,TGTGCCGGGGAGACTAGCGGGGTAGGGGAGCTGTTTTTT
.,.,TRBJ2-2,TRBV6-5,CASTRPGGTGELFF,TGTGCCAGCACCAGACCCGGGGGCACCGGGGAGCTGTTTTTT
.,.,TRBJ1-2,TRBV9,CASSVAEKRDYTF,TGTGCCAGCAGCGTAGCAGAAAAGCGGGACTACACCTTC
.,.,TRBJ2-1,TRBV2,CASSLFGMYNEQFF,TGTGCCAGCAGTCTATTCGGGATGTACAATGAGCAGTTCTTC
TRBD1,.,TRBJ2-3,TRBV4-1,CASRWLGQGPDTQYF,TGCGCCAGCAGGTGGCTAGGACAGGGACCAGATACGCAGTATTTT
TRBD2,.,TRBJ2-3,TRBV7-2,CASSGSGGADTQYF,TGTGCCAGCAGCGGCAGCGGGGGCGCAGATACGCAGTATTTT
.,.,TRBJ1-2,TRBV9,CASRAGPSYGYTF,TGTGCCAGCAGGGCGGGACCGAGCTATGGCTACACCTTC
.,.,TRBJ1-5,TRBV12-3/TRBV12-4,CASSLRIRAQHF,TGTGCCAGCAGTTTAAGGATCAGGGCCCAGCATTTT
TRBD1,.,TRBJ2-3,TRBV28,CASSWTGRDTQYF,TGTGCCAGCAGTTGGACAGGTCGAGATACGCAGTATTTT
TRBD1,.,TRBJ2-2,TRBV6-5,CASRFTGGTGELFF,TGTGCCAGCAGGTTCACAGGGGGAACCGGGGAGCTGTTTTTT
.,.,TRBJ1-3,TRBV4-1,CASSQGEGTGNTIYF,TGCGCCAGCAGCCAAGGTGAGGGAACTGGAAACACCATATATTTT
.,once,TRBJ2-3,TRBV19,CASSIRVDTQYF,TGTGCCAGTAGTATACGTGTAGATACGCAGTATTTT
.,.,TRBJ2-7,TRBV6-5,CASSYYDRTTYEQYF,TGTGCCAGCAGTTACTATGACAGGACGACCTACGAGCAGTACTTC
TRBD1,.,TRBJ2-5,TRBV5-1,CASTGTGLQETQYF,TGCGCCAGCACCGGGACAGGGCTACAGGAGACCCAGTACTTC
.,.,TRBJ1-1,TRBV6-1,CASSDYRVSKNTEAFF,TGTGCCAGCAGTGACTACAGGGTTTCAAAGAACACTGAAGCTTTCTTT
.,.,TRBJ1-2,TRBV12-3/TRBV12-4,CASSQANYGYTF,TGTGCCAGCAGCCAGGCTAACTATGGCTACACCTTC
TRBD1,.,TRBJ1-6,TRBV5-4,CASSLGQGGSPLHF,TGTGCCAGCAGCCTAGGACAGGGCGGGTCACCCCTCCACTTT
.,.,TRBJ2-2,TRBV18,CASSLDTPANTGELFF,TGTGCCAGCTCTCTTGACACTCCCGCGAACACCGGGGAGCTGTTTTTT
TRBD2,.,TRBJ2-7,TRBV27,CASSSWGLSYEQYF,TGTGCCAGCAGTTCCTGGGGACTATCCTACGAGCAGTACTTC
TRBD2,.,TRBJ2-7,TRBV2,CASSGDYYEQYF,TGTGCCAGCAGTGGGGACTACTACGAGCAGTACTTC
.,.,TRBJ1-5,TRBV18,CASSAGMPSNQPQHF,TGTGCCAGCTCAGCAGGGATGCCGAGCAATCAGCCCCAGCATTTT
TRBD1,.,TRBJ1-6,TRBV5-5,CASSETGVNSPLHF,TGTGCCAGCAGCGAGACAGGGGTTAATTCACCCCTCCACTTT
.,.,TRBJ2-3,TRBV28,CASSSIGAGAEDTQYF,TGTGCCAGCAGTTCTATCGGAGCAGGGGCGGAAGATACGCAGTATTTT
TRBD2,.,TRBJ2-3,TRBV10-3,CAISTSGKTDTQYF,TGTGCCATCAGCACCAGCGGGAAGACAGATACGCAGTATTTT
.,once,TRBJ2-1,TRBV3-1/TRBV3-2,CASSLRGLNEQFF,TGTGCCAGCAGCCTGCGGGGCCTGAATGAGCAGTTCTTC
.,.,TRBJ2-1,TRBV6-5,CASSYGRVDNEQFF,TGTGCCAGCAGTTACGGCAGGGTCGACAATGAGCAGTTCTTC
TRBD1,.,TRBJ2-1,TRBV11-3,CASSLPGQGYNEQFF,TGTGCCAGCAGCTTACCGGGACAGGGCTACAATGAGCAGTTCTTC
TRBD1,.,TRBJ2-7,TRBV6-5,CASSYHGQGPYEQYF,TGTGCCAGCAGCTACCATGGACAGGGGCCGTACGAGCAGTACTTC
TRBD1,.,TRBJ1-2,TRBV3-1/TRBV3-2,CASSQGFRGDGYTF,TGTGCCAGCAGCCAAGGGTTCAGGGGGGATGGCTACACCTTC
TRBD1,.,TRBJ1-4,TRBV27,CASSLTGEVEKLFF,TGTGCCAGCAGCTTAACAGGGGAAGTTGAAAAACTGTTTTTT
TRBD2,once,TRBJ2-1,TRBV7-2,CASSPPPGSGAYNEQFF,TGTGCCAGCAGCCCCCCGCCGGGTAGCGGGGCCTACAATGAGCAGTTCTTC
.,.,TRBJ1-2,TRBV3-1/TRBV3-2,CASSQEGGRGYTF,TGTGCCAGCAGCCAAGAGGGGGGTAGGGGCTACACCTTC
.,.,TRBJ2-3,TRBV2,CASKLGAEAQYF,TGTGCCAGCAAGTTGGGGGCTGAGGCGCAGTATTTT
.,.,TRBJ1-2,TRBV5-1,CASSLAGMNYGYTF,TGCGCCAGCAGCTTGGCGGGGATGAACTATGGCTACACCTTC
.,once,TRBJ1-1,TRBV11-2,CASSYDTNTEAFF,TGTGCCAGCAGCTACGACACGAACACTGAAGCTTTCTTT
TRBD1,.,TRBJ2-2,TRBV2,CASRGGTGNTGELFF,TGTGCCAGCAGGGGTGGGACAGGGAACACCGGGGAGCTGTTTTTT
TRBD1,.,TRBJ1-3,TRBV9,CASSPWDRGSGNTIYF,TGTGCCAGCAGCCCCTGGGACAGGGGATCTGGAAACACCATATATTTT
TRBD1,once,TRBJ2-4,TRBV7-6,CASSPQQGALQYF,TGTGCCAGCAGCCCACAACAGGGGGCCCTTCAGTACTTC